The entry that follows covers one T cell receptor beta chain sequence. These data originate in a study of T-cell memory formation after mild COVID-19. This CDR3 comprises 16 residues. Germline assignment: CDR1 DFQATT and CDR2 SNEGSKA (reference sequence). V lost 7 bases to trimming and J lost 5 bases; unmatched junction nucleotides: 16. MiXCR, applied by TCRdb to the 5' RACE reads, yields one record per CDR3 protein. The table includes about 170,000 distinct CDR3 sequences, over 10% detected once. This receptor was obtained from a man aged 18 to 29 who had mild COVID-19 (a few samples of this study predate the infection). Cell type and time point are not known. The V gene is TRBV20-1, the J gene TRBJ2-2; 7 positions match TRBD1. The material sequenced was PBMCs or a T cell subset sorted from them (not recorded which). The CDR3 protein is CSVPARQGVDTGELFF. CDR3 DNA: TGCAGTGTCCCGGCACGCCAGGGGGTGGATACCGGGGAGCTGTTTTTT.